This is a list of T cell receptor beta chains from one sample in a study of T-cell memory formation after mild COVID-19. Each CDR3 protein gets one entry after TCRdb re-called the 5' RACE reads with MiXCR. The table includes 35,000 to 40,000 distinct CDR3 sequences, about 6.1% detected once. Sequenced: PBMCs or a T cell subset sorted from them (not recorded which). These receptor sequences come from an adult who had mild COVID-19 (a few samples of this study predate the infection). Cell type and time point are not known. Both conserved end residues are part of each CDR3. Each record gives: J gene, clone size, D gene, CDR3 length, V gene, CDR3 protein, CDR3 DNA. D genes are given only for firm matches. For some rows the clone size is stated as once, few or many, or as a class when expanded; others skip it.

>TRBJ1-5|few|NA|17|TRBV7-2
CASSSFRVINSNQPQHF
TGTGCCAGCAGCTCCTTCCGGGTCATTAATAGCAATCAGCCCCAGCATTTT
>TRBJ1-6|few|NA|13|TRBV18
CASSPALDSPLHF
TGTGCCAGCTCACCGGCGTTGGATTCACCCCTCCACTTT
>TRBJ2-3|many|TRBD2|19|TRBV7-8
CASSSGRTSGRARADTQYF
TGTGCCAGCAGCTCCGGTCGGACTAGCGGGAGGGCCAGGGCAGATACGCAGTATTTT
>TRBJ2-5|NA|NA|14|TRBV6-6
CASSTGQPQETQYF
TGTGCCAGCAGCACCGGACAGCCACAAGAGACCCAGTACTTC
>TRBJ2-7|many|TRBD1|17|TRBV12-3/TRBV12-4
CASSPGTGIISAYEQYF
TGTGCCAGCAGTCCGGGGACAGGGATAATTTCTGCCTACGAGCAGTACTTC
>TRBJ2-5|many|NA|13|TRBV6-1
CASRKQTQETQYF
TGTGCCAGCAGGAAGCAGACCCAAGAGACCCAGTACTTC
>TRBJ2-3|NA|NA|15|TRBV9
CASTRGLLGADTQYF
TGTGCCAGCACCCGGGGGCTCCTTGGCGCAGATACGCAGTATTTT
>TRBJ2-1|medium-sized|NA|12|TRBV7-2
CASSLRGNEQFF
TGTGCCAGCAGTCTTAGGGGGAATGAGCAGTTCTTC
>TRBJ1-1|many|NA|17|TRBV18
CASSPMKWGAVNTEAFF
TGTGCCAGCTCACCAATGAAGTGGGGGGCCGTGAACACTGAAGCTTTCTTT
>TRBJ2-1|NA|TRBD2|12|TRBV6-6
CASSFGGGEQFF
TGTGCCAGCAGTTTCGGGGGGGGTGAGCAGTTCTTC
>TRBJ2-7|few|TRBD2|16|TRBV28
CASSSSSGGTTYEQYF
TGTGCCAGCAGTTCGTCTAGCGGGGGGACTACGTACGAGCAGTACTTC
>TRBJ2-5|NA|NA|14|TRBV12-3/TRBV12-4
CASSRRPEAGTQYF
TGTGCCAGCAGCCGACGACCCGAGGCGGGGACCCAGTACTTC
>TRBJ1-2|NA|TRBD1|13|TRBV7-2
CASSMDRDYGYTF
TGTGCCAGCAGCATGGACAGGGACTATGGCTACACCTTC
>TRBJ1-2|NA|TRBD1|15|TRBV30
CAWSGSGTGGYGYTF
TGTGCCTGGAGTGGCTCCGGGACAGGGGGCTATGGCTACACCTTC
>TRBJ2-7|many|NA|13|TRBV28
CAGSRRNSYEQYF
TGTGCCGGATCAAGGCGAAACTCCTACGAGCAGTACTTC
>TRBJ2-5|NA|NA|12|TRBV20-1
CSASFRGETQYF
TGCAGTGCTAGCTTCCGAGGAGAGACCCAGTACTTC
>TRBJ1-1|few|NA|15|TRBV15
CATSREPRLNTEAFF
TGTGCCACCAGCAGAGAACCCAGACTAAACACTGAAGCTTTCTTT
>TRBJ1-2|few|NA|12|TRBV2
CASGRPNYGYTF
TGTGCCAGCGGACGGCCGAACTATGGCTACACCTTC
>TRBJ2-7|few|TRBD2|15|TRBV27
CASRTTLAGPLEQYF
TGTGCCAGCAGGACCACCTTAGCGGGACCACTCGAGCAGTACTTC
>TRBJ2-1|many|TRBD1|16|TRBV7-2
CASSLARASRGYEQFF
TGTGCCAGCAGCTTAGCTCGAGCTAGCAGGGGGTATGAGCAGTTCTTC